The following is a TCR beta chain sequence with its context. This clonotype has just a few counts. Its antigen remains undetermined. Per-base quality was not reported, and no clone a single base away is much larger than it. The data are from a study of early T cells in non-severe SARS-CoV-2 infection (dated by TCRdb to the early 2020s). With respect to the entire study: TCR sequencing used bulk RNA from unsorted whole blood, so alpha and beta chains could not be paired. Overall study results and their limits: VDJdb matching was skewed toward anti-spike CD8 responses and likely underestimated virus-specific expansions, missing private and CD4 specificities.

Libraries were prepared through 5' RACE. TCRdb lists the instrument as NextSeq 500. In the TCR library protocol, unique molecular identifiers were attached to individual cDNA molecules to correct for PCR bias and sequencing error. Both TCR alpha and beta chains were sequenced, and tight co-correlation was observed between alpha and beta sequence abundances in each sample. Per the source publication's procedure: Decombinator V4 was used to annotate TCR sequences for V gene, J gene and CDR3. TCRs were defined as expanded if a significant change between any two time points was detected under a Poisson model with p below 0.0001. TCR abundances were normalised to the total number of TCRs sequenced in each sample and reported as counts per million. TRAV1-2 paired with TRAJ12, TRAJ20 or TRAJ33 defined MAIT TCRs, while TRAV10 paired with TRAJ18 defined iNKT TCRs. A search of VDJdb, accessed on 1 November 2021, was run for TCRs annotated to CMV, EBV and SARS-CoV-2, with TCRs annotated for multiple antigens excluded. TCRdb applied fastp at Q25 and MiXCR to the public reads, then kept only in-frame beta chains. Rows with one shared CDR3 protein collapse into an entry with the most common genes and DNA. What appears here as the V and J calls and clone size reflects TCRdb's work, not the paper's. The sample has approximately 62,000 distinct CDR3 sequences on record, 9.5% to 15% of them singletons. The ten biggest clones cover about 4% of the sample.

Set within a cohort of healthcare workers in London, UK, this nested case-control study involved weekly PCR testing of nasopharyngeal swabs along with blood sampling. Healthcare workers were recruited between 23 and 31 March 2020, during the week of the UK lockdown, and were followed weekly for up to roughly 16 weeks. From cysteine to phenylalanine, the CDR3 is 16 amino acids long. Only CDR3 DNA remains: 48 bases, in frame from the first base. Reading the germline V gene gives CDR1 SGHVS and CDR2 FNYEAQ. Deletion took 0 bases off V and 7 bases off J, with a span of 13 bases between the germline ends.

Sequenced sample: whole blood. This TCR was recovered from an adult who was a healthcare worker with PCR-confirmed SARS-CoV-2 infection or an uninfected control (not recorded which). The chain links TRBV7-6 with TRBJ1-6; perhaps TRBD1 is the D gene, with 6 bases matching. CDR3 sequence: CASSLALTGQNSPLHF. In nucleotide form, the sequence is TGTGCCAGCAGCTTAGCCTTGACAGGCCAAAATTCACCCCTCCACTTT.